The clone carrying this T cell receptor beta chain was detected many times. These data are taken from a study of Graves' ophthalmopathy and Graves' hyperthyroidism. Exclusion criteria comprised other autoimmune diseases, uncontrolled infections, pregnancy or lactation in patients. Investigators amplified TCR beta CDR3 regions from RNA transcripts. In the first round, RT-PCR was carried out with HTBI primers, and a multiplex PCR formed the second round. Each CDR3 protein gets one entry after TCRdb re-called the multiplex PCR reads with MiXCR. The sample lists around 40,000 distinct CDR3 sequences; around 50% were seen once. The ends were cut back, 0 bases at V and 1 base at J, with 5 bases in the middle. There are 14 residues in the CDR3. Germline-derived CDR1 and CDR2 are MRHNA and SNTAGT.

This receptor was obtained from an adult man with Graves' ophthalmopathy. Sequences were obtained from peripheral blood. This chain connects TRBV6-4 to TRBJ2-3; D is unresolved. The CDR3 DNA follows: TGTGCCAGCAGTGACTCGGACGGCACAGATACGCAGTATTTT. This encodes CASSDSDGTDTQYF.